The TCR beta chain under discussion was sequenced for a study of blood T cells in healthy people across ages. A second roughly 7 to 12 cycle PCR used barcoded and J-beta primers. TCRdb re-derived calls from the 5' RACE reads in MiXCR, one entry per CDR3 protein. This sample has 1.5 million to 2 million distinct CDR3 sequences, with approximately 40% found just once. Germline CDR1 and CDR2: SGHNT and YENEEA. Trimming left V 2 bases short and J 10 bases short, with 15 bases between. CDR3 length: 15 amino acids. Each donor's blood draw was 7.5 to 10 milliliters of peripheral blood. Samples each yielded at least 5 micrograms of total RNA. This clonotype was counted a few times.

The chain combines TRBV11-3 with TRBJ1-6; D call uncertain. The sequence was obtained from a human donor in good health. The sample was blood. CDR3 in DNA: TGTGCCAGCAGCTTATCCGGCCTCTATGGGTCACCCCTCCACTTT. This sequence encodes CASSLSGLYGSPLHF.